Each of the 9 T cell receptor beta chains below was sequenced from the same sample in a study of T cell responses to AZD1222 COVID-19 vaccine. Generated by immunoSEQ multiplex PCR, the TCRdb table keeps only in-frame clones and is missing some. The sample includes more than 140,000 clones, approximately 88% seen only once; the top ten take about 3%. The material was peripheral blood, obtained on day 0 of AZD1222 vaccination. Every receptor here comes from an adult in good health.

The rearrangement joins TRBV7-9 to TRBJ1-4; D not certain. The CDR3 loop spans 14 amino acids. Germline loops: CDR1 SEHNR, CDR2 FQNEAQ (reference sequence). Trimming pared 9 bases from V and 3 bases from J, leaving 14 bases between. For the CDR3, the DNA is TGTGCCAGTGCCGCTGACGGAGCTAATGAAAAACTGTTTTTT. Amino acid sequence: CASAADGANEKLFF. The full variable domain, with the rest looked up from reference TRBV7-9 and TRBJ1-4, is DTGVSQNPRHKITKRGQNVTFRCDPISEHNRLYWYRQTLGQGPEFLTYFQNEAQLEKSRLLSDRFSAERPKGSFSTLEIQRTEQGDSAMYLCASAADGANEKLFFGSGTQLSVL.

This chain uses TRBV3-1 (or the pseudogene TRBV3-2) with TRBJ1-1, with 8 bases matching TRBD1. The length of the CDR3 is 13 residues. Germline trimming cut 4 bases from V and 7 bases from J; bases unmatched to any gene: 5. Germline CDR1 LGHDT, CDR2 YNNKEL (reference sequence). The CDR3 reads CASSRGQGGEAFF. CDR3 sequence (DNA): TGTGCCAGCAGCCGTGGACAGGGCGGTGAAGCTTTCTTT.

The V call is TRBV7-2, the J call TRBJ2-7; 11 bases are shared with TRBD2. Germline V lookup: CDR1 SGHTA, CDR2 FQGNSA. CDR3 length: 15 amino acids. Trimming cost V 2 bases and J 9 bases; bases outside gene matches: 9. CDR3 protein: CASSLSQLAGERQYF. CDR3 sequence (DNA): TGTGCCAGCAGCTTATCCCAACTAGCGGGAGAAAGGCAGTACTTC.

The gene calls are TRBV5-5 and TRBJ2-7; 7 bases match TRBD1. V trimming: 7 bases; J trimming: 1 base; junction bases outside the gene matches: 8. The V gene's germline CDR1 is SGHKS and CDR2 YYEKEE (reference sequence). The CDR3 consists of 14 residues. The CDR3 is CASYFGTASYEQYF. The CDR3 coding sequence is TGTGCCAGCTATTTTGGGACAGCATCCTACGAGCAGTACTTC.

The CDR3 coding sequence is TGTGCCAGCAGCTTGATGGCCCCGATTAACACCATATATTTT. Its protein product is CASSLMAPINTIYF. The chain recombines TRBV13 with TRBJ1-3; D gene uncertain. Per the germline V gene, CDR1 is PRHDT and CDR2 is FYEKMQ (reference sequence). The ends were cut back, 3 bases at V and 7 bases at J, with 13 bases in the middle. CDR3 length: 14 residues.

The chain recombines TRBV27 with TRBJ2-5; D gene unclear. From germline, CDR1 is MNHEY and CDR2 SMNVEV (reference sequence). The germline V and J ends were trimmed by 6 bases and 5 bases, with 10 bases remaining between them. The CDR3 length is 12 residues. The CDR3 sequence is CASRGRRETQYF. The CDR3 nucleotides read TGTGCCAGCAGGGGTCGGCGTGAGACCCAGTACTTC.

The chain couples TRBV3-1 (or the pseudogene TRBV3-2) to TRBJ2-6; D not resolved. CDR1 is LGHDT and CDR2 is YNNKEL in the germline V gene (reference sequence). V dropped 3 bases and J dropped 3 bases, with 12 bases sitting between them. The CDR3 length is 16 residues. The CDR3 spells CASSHSGPLGANVLTF. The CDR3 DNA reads TGTGCCAGCAGCCATTCGGGCCCCCTTGGGGCCAACGTCCTGACTTTC.

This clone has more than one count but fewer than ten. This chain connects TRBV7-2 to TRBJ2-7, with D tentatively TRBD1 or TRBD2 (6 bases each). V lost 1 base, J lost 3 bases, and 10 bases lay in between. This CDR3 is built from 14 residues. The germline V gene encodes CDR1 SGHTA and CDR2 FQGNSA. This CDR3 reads CASSLEGGYYEQYF. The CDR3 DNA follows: TGTGCCAGCAGCTTAGAGGGGGGATACTACGAGCAGTACTTC.

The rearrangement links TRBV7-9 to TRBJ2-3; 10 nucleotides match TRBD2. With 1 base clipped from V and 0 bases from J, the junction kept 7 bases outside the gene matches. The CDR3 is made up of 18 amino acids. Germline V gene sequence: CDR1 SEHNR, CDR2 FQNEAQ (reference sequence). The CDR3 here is CASSLGVGLAVSTDTQYF. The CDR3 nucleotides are TGTGCCAGCAGCTTAGGAGTAGGACTAGCGGTAAGCACAGATACGCAGTATTTT.